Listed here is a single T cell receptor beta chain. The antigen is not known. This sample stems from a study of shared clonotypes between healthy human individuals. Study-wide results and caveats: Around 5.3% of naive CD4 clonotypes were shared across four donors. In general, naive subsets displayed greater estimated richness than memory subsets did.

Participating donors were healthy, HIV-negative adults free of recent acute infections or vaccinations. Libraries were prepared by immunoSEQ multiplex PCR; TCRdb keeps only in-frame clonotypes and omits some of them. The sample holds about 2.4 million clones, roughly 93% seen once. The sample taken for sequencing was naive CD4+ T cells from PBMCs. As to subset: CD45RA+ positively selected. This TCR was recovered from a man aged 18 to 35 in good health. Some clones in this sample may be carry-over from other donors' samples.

The CDR3 spells CASSRGSWGTGEQYF. The CDR3 DNA is TGCGCCAGCAGCCGCGGGTCTTGGGGAACCGGCGAGCAGTACTTC. The chain links TRBV4-1 to TRBJ2-7, with a weak D call TRBD2 (5 bases). This CDR3 comprises 15 residues. Trimming cost V 4 bases and J 6 bases, with 19 bases left between them. Germline CDR1 is MGHRA and CDR2 is YSYEKL.